Here is one T cell receptor (beta chain) with its context. Its matching antigen is unknown. This CDR3 is built from 15 residues. The germline CDR1 and CDR2 sequences are LNHDA and SQIVND (reference sequence). Trimming at V came to 2 bases and at J to 6 bases, leaving 3 bases not matched to a gene. With RNA at 10%, 30% or 50%, naive CD8 libraries came from roughly 20,000 to 1,000,000 sorted cells. The authors gated naive CD8 T cells as CD8+CD4-CCR7+CD45RA+ for sorting. The sample comes from a study of molecular identifiers for immune sequencing clone quantification. For bulk TCR libraries, previously described methods and listed TCR primers were used. From the PCR reads, TCRdb called clonotypes with MiXCR, one entry per CDR3 protein. The sample includes about 630,000 distinct CDR3 sequences, 25% of them seen just once. Study-wide findings and caveats: Clones of above 20 RNA copies carried over 99% of effector molecules; in naive cells they carried under 1%.

The TCR was taken from a human donor in good health. Some libraries in this study had Jurkat cell RNA spiked in. V usage is TRBV19 and J usage is TRBJ2-1, with 11 positions matching TRBD2. Sequencing was performed on naive CD8+ T cells from blood, with Jurkat cell RNA spiked in. Described subset: FACS-sorted CD8+CD4-CCR7+CD45RA+ naive T cells. The CDR3 here is CASSIFGTSGNEQFF. The CDR3 nucleotides are TGTGCCAGTAGTATATTTGGGACTAGCGGCAATGAGCAGTTCTTC.